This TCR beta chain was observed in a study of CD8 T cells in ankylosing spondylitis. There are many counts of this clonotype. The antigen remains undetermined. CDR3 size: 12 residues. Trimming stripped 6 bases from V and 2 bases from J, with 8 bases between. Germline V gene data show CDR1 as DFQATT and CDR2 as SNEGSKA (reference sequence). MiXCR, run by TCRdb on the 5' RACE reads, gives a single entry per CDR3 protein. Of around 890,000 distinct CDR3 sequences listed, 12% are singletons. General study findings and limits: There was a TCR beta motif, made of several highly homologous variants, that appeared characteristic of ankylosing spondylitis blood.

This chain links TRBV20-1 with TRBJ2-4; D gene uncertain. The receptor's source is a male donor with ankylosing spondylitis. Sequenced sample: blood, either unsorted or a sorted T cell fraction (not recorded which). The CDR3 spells CSAVGPKNIQYF. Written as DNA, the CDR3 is TGCAGTGCCGTAGGACCCAAAAACATTCAGTACTTC.